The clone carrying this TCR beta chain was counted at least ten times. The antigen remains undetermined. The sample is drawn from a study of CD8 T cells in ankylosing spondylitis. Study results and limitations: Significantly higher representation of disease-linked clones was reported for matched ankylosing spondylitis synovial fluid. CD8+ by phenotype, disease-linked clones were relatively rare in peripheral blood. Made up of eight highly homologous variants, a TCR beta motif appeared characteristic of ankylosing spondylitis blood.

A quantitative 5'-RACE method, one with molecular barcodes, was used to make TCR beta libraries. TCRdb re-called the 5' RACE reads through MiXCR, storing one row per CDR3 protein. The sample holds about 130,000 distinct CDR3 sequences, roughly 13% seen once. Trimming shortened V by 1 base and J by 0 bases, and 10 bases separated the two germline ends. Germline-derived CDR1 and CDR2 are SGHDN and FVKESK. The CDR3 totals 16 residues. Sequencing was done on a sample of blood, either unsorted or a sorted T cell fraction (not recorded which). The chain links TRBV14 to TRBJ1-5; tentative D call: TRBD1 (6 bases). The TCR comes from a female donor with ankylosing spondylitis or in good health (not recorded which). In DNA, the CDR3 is TGTGCCAGCAGCCAAGGTCAGGGGAATAGCAATCAGCCCCAGCATTTT. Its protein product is CASSQGQGNSNQPQHF.